This T cell receptor (beta chain) derives from a study of cytomegalovirus exposure and HLA in healthy donors. Study-level results: Analysis performed later showed TCR beta chains linked to HLA being more clonally expanded than equally common others.

The PCR ran on 60 Vbeta and 13 Jbeta primers. Profiled with immunoSEQ multiplex PCR; TCRdb holds only in-frame clones, not every one. The data hold 50,000 or so clones, with more than 65% observed a single time. Comment on this clone: Antigen specificity is unknown.

V lost 2 bases and J lost 2, with 10 bases in between. This CDR3 spans 14 amino acids. The germline CDR1 and CDR2 sequences are SGDLS and YYNGEE. This sequence joins TRBV9 and TRBJ1-1, with TRBD1 as a possible D gene (6 bases). Sequencing used PBMCs. This TCR came from a woman younger than 35 in good health and CMV-seronegative. The CDR3 region has the DNA TGTGCCAGCAGCGTGGACAGCAGCAACACTGAAGCTTTCTTT. Its protein product is CASSVDSSNTEAFF.